A single sample gave rise to the 14 T cell receptor beta chains below, sequenced in a study of blood T cell repertoires in COVID-19 (dated by TCRdb to the early 2020s). Library prep was done by the immunoSEQ multiplex PCR assay. TCRdb took over this immuneACCESS table, retaining in-frame rearrangements with V and J assigned. Such tables are incomplete; in checked studies, under half of the missing clones stem from an unresolved V gene, and the remainder is unexplained. In all, the sample holds about 18,000 clones, and 91% of those were seen once. The ten largest clones take up roughly 6.6% of the sample. Sequenced: peripheral blood. The receptors originated from a human donor in a cohort sampled during active COVID-19.

The chain joins TRBV5-5 to TRBJ1-3, with D uncertain. Germline lookup yields CDR1 SGHKS and CDR2 YYEKEE (reference sequence). The length of the CDR3 is 15 residues. V was trimmed by 1 base and J by 3 bases, leaving 11 bases between them. CDR3 amino acids: CASSLLELRGNTIYF. CDR3 nucleotides: TGTGCCAGCAGCTTGCTAGAATTACGTGGAAACACCATATATTTT.

The chain combines TRBV27 with TRBJ1-1; D call uncertain. V was cut by 4 bases and J by 4 bases, with 16 bases left in between. CDR1 is MNHEY, CDR2 SMNVEV, per germline (reference sequence). The CDR3 spans 15 residues. DNA for the CDR3: TGTGCCAGCAGTTCGCGGCCTCCGCTTGGCACTGAAGCTTTCTTT. It encodes CASSSRPPLGTEAFF.

The chain couples TRBV27 to TRBJ2-3, with a weak D call TRBD1 (5 bases). Germline V gene lookup returns CDR1 MNHEY and CDR2 SMNVEV (reference sequence). The CDR3 runs to 14 residues. V was cut by 10 bases and J by 4 bases, with 18 bases left in between. The CDR3 loop is CATNDRRTADTQYF. The CDR3 DNA reads as TGTGCCACCAACGACAGACGCACGGCAGATACGCAGTATTTT.

The chain couples TRBV7-3 to TRBJ2-2; D is possibly TRBD2 (7 bases). In germline, CDR1 is SGHTA, CDR2 FQGTGA. There are 17 residues in the CDR3. Trimming removed 0 bases at V and 4 bases at J, with 15 bases between. As DNA, the CDR3 is TGTGCCAGCAGCTTAACGGTGGGGGGGCCCGCCACCGGGGAGCTGTTTTTT. Translating it yields CASSLTVGGPATGELFF.

The rearrangement links TRBV21-1 to TRBJ2-1; the tabulated D call, TRBD1, remains unverified against the DNA. TRBV21-1 is a documented pseudogene. The length of the CDR3 is 15 residues. The CDR3, as DNA: TGTGCCAGCAGCAAAGGGGGGCCAGTTTACAATGAGCAGTTCTTC. Translating gives CASSKGGPVYNEQFF.

This clone was recorded only once. The chain has TRBV18 and TRBJ2-1; 15 bases map to TRBD2. Trimming cost V 2 bases and J 9 bases; bases outside gene matches: 2. The CDR3 consists of 15 residues. Germline V lookup: CDR1 KGHSH, CDR2 LQKENI. The CDR3 nucleotides are TGTGCCAGCTCACCAAGGGGACTAGCGGGAGGTGAGCAGTTCTTC. Translation gives CASSPRGLAGGEQFF. The whole variable domain, remainder taken from reference TRBV18 and TRBJ2-1, is NAGVMQNPRHLVRRRGQEARLRCSPMKGHSHVYWYRQLPEEGLKFMVYLQKENIIDESGMPKERFSAEFPKEGPSILRIQQVVRGDSAAYFCASSPRGLAGGEQFFGPGTRLTVL.

The chain has TRBV19 and TRBJ2-3, with D perhaps TRBD1 (6 bases). Deletions cut 7 bases from V and 11 bases from J, with 19 bases between. This CDR3 comprises 13 residues. From germline, CDR1 is LNHDA and CDR2 SQIVND (reference sequence). Written as DNA, the CDR3 is TGTGCCAGTACAGGGGTTGACGGGATCGGGCAGTATTTT. It yields the protein CASTGVDGIGQYF.

The rearrangement links TRBV3-1 (or the pseudogene TRBV3-2) to TRBJ1-2, with D unresolved. The CDR3 length is 11 residues. The V end lost 0 bases, the J end lost 7 bases, and 3 bases lay between the germline ends. Germline lookup yields CDR1 LGHDT and CDR2 YNNKEL (reference sequence). CDR3 nucleotide sequence: TGTGCCAGCAGCCAAGATCGTGGCTACACCTTC. It yields the protein CASSQDRGYTF.

The chain carries TRBV9 and TRBJ2-1; D is possibly TRBD1 (6 bases). The CDR3 is made up of 14 amino acids. From germline, CDR1 is SGDLS and CDR2 YYNGEE. Trimming stripped 4 bases from V and 3 bases from J, with 11 bases between. The CDR3 nucleotides are TGTGCCAGCAGCCGCCGGGACAACTACAATGAGCAGTTCTTC. Translated, it gives CASSRRDNYNEQFF.

The genes are TRBV29-1 and TRBJ2-7; TRBD1 matches at 7 bases. Germline V gene data show CDR1 as SQVTM and CDR2 as ANQGSEA. The CDR3 runs to 12 residues. The trim removed 6 bases at V and 3 bases at J, leaving 5 bases unmatched. CDR3 protein: CSVGDSHYEQYF. The CDR3 DNA reads as TGCAGCGTAGGGGACAGTCACTACGAGCAGTACTTC.

The chain is built from TRBV27 and TRBJ2-3, with a possible D match to TRBD1 (6 bases). This CDR3 has 13 amino acids. With 5 bases removed from V and 3 bases from J, the gap between germline ends came to 9 bases. Germline V gene sequence: CDR1 MNHEY, CDR2 SMNVEV (reference sequence). The DNA of the CDR3 is TGTGCCAGCAGTAGGGGGTTGACAGATACGCAGTATTTT. Its protein is CASSRGLTDTQYF.

J is TRBJ1-4 and V is TRBV6-1; 9 bases align to TRBD1. Germline V gene data show CDR1 as MNHNS and CDR2 as SASEGT. J gave up 5 bases and V 2 bases, and 6 bases lay outside the gene matches. This CDR3 has 16 residues. This chain's CDR3 is CASSEYRGLINEKLFF. CDR3 bases: TGTGCCAGCAGTGAATACAGGGGGCTCATAAATGAAAAACTGTTTTTT.

The V and J genes are TRBV6-2 or TRBV6-3 and TRBJ1-2; 7 positions agree with TRBD1. V lost 2 bases and J lost 2; bases outside the gene matches: 5. Germline V gene data show CDR1 as MNHEY and CDR2 as SVGEGT. CDR3 length: 15 amino acids. CDR3 sequence (DNA): TGTGCCAGCAGTTACGTCTTGACAGGGAACTATGGCTACACCTTC. Protein product: CASSYVLTGNYGYTF.

Only a few counts were recorded for this clone. This chain uses TRBV5-1 with TRBJ1-1; D ambiguous. Germline CDR1 SGHRS, CDR2 YFSETQ. V lost 0 bases, J lost 10 bases, and 4 bases lay in between. The CDR3 covers 10 residues. The CDR3 DNA reads TGCGCCAGCAGCTTGGTCAGAGCTTTCTTT. It yields the protein CASSLVRAFF.